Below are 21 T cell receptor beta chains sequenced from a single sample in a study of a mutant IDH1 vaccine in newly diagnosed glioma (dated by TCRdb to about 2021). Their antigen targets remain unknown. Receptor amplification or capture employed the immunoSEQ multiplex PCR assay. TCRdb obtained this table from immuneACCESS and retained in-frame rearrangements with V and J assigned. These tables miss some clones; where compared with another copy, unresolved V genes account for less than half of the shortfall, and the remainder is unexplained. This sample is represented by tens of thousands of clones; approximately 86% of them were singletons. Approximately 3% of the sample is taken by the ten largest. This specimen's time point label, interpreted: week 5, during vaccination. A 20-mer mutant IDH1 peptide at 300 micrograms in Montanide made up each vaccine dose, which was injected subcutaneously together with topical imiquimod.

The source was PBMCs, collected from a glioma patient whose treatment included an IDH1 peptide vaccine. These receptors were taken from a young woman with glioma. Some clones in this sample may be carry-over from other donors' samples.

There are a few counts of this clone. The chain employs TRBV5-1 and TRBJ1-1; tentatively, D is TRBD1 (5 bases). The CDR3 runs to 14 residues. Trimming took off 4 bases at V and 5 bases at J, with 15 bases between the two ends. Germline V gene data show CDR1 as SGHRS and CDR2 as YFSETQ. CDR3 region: CASSPRGVKTEAFF. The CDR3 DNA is TGCGCCAGCAGCCCCCGGGGCGTCAAGACTGAAGCTTTCTTT.

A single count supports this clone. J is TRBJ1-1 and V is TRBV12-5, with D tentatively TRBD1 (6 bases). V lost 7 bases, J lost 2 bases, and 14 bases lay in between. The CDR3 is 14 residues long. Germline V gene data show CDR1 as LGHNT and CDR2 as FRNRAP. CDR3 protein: CASAVGGDNTEAFF. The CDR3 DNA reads TGTGCTAGTGCTGTGGGGGGCGACAACACTGAAGCTTTCTTT.

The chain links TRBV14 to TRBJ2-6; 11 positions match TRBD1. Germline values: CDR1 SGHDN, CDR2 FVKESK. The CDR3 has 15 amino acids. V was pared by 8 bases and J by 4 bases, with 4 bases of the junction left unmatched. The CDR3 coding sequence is TGTGCCAGCGGACAGGGGGCGATGGGGGCCAACGTCCTGACTTTC. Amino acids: CASGQGAMGANVLTF.

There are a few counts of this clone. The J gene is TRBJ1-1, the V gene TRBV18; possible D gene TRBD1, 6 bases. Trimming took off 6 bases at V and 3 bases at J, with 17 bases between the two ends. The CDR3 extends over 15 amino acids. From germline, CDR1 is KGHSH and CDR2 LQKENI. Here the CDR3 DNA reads TGTGCCAGCTCGGGGGCACCTGAGGGCTACACTGAAGCTTTCTTT. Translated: CASSGAPEGYTEAFF.

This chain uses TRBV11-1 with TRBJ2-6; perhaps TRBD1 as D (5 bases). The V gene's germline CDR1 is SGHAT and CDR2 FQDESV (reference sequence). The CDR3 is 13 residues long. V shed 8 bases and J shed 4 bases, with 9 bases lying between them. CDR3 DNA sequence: TGTGCCAGCTCCAGGGCGGGGGCCAACGTCCTGACTTTC. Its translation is CASSRAGANVLTF. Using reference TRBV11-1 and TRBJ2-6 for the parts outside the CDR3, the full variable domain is EAEVAQSPRYKITEKSQAVAFWCDPISGHATLYWYRQILGQGPELLVQFQDESVVDDSQLPKDRFSAERLKGVDSTLKIQPAELGDSAMYLCASSRAGANVLTFGAGSRLTVL.

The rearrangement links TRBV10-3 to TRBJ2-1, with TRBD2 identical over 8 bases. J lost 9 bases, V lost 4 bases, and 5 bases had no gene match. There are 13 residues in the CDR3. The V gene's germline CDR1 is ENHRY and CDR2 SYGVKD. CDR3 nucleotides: TGTGCCATCAGTGCCGGGGGGGGAGGTGAGCAGTTCTTC. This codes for CAISAGGGGEQFF.

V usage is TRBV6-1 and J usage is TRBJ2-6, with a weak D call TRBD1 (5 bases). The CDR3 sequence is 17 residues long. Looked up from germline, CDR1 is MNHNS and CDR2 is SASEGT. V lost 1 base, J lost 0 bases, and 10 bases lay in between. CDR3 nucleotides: TGTGCCAGCAGTGAAGGGGGCAGTAACTCTGGGGCCAACGTCCTGACTTTC. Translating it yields CASSEGGSNSGANVLTF.

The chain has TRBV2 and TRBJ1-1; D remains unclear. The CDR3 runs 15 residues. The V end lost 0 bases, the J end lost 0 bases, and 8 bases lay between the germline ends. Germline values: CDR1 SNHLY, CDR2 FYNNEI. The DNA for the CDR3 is TGTGCCAGCAGTGAAGCGGGGTCCTTGAACACTGAAGCTTTCTTT. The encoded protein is CASSEAGSLNTEAFF.

As DNA, the CDR3 is TGTGCCAGTAGTATAGAGGGCCCACCTGGGGCCAACGTCCTGACTTTC. It encodes CASSIEGPPGANVLTF. This chain uses TRBV19 with TRBJ2-6; no clear D gene. Germline V lookup: CDR1 LNHDA, CDR2 SQIVND (reference sequence). This CDR3 has 16 amino acids. The germline V and J ends were trimmed by 0 bases and 2 bases, with 8 bases remaining between them.

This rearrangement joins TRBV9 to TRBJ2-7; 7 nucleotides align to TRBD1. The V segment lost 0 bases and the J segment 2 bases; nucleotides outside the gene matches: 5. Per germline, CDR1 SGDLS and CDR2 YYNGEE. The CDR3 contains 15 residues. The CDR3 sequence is CASSVAPGQTYEQYF. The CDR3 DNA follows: TGTGCCAGCAGCGTAGCCCCGGGACAGACCTACGAGCAGTACTTC.

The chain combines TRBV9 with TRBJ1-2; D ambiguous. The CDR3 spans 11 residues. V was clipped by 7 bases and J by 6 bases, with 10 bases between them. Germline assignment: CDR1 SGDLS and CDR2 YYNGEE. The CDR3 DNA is TGTGCCAGCGGCCCTAGGAATGGCTACACCTTC. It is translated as CASGPRNGYTF.

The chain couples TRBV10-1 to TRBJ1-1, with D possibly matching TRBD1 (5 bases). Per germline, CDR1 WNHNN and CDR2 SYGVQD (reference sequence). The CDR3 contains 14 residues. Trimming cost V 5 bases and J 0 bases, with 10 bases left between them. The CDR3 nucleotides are TGCGCCAGCAGTCCGGGGCCTATGAACACTGAAGCTTTCTTT. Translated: CASSPGPMNTEAFF.

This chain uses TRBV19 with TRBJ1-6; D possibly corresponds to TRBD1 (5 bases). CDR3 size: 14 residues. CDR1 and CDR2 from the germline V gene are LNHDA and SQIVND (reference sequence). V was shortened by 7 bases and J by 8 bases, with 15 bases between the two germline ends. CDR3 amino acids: CASTNSGGDSPLHF. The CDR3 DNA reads TGTGCCAGTACTAACAGCGGGGGGGATTCACCCCTCCACTTT.

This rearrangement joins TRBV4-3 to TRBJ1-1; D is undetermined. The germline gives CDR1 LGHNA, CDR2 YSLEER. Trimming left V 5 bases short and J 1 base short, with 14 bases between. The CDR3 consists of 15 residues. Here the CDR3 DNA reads TGCGCCAGCAGCTATACCAACTCAGGGAACACTGAAGCTTTCTTT. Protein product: CASSYTNSGNTEAFF.

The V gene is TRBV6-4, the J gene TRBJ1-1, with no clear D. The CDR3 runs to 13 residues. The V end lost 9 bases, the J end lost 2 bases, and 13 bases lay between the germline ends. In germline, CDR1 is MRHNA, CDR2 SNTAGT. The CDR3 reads CASQESSNTEAFF. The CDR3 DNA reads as TGTGCCAGTCAGGAGAGTAGTAACACTGAAGCTTTCTTT.

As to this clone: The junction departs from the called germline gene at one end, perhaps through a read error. CDR3: CASSPKTGPSYEQYF. DNA for the CDR3: TGTGCTAGCAGCCCGAAGACAGGGCCCTCCTACGAGCAGTACTTC. J is TRBJ2-7 and V is TRBV7-7, with TRBD1 identical over 7 bases. This CDR3 is built from 15 residues. The germline gives CDR1 SSHAT, CDR2 FNYEAQ (reference sequence).

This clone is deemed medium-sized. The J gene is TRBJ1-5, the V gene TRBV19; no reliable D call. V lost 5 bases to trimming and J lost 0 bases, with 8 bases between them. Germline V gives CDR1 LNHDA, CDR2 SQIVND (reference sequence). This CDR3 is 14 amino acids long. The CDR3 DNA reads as TGTGCCAGTAGTTCGACCGATAGCAATCAGCCCCAGCATTTT. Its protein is CASSSTDSNQPQHF.

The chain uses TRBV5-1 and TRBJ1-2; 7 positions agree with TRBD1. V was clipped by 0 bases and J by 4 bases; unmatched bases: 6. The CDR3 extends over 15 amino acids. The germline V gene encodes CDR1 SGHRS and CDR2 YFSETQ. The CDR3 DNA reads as TGCGCCAGCAGCTTGGGGGACAGTCTGGGCTATGGCTACACCTTC. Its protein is CASSLGDSLGYGYTF.

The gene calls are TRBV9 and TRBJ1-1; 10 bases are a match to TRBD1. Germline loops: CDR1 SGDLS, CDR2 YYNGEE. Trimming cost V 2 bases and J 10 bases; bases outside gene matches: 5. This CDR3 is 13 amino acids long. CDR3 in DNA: TGTGCCAGCAGCGTTAGGACAGGGGGAGTAGCTTTCTTT. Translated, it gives CASSVRTGGVAFF.

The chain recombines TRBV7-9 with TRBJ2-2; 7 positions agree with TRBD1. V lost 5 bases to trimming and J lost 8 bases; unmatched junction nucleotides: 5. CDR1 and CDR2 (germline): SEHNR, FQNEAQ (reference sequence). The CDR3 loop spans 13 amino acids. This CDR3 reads CASSVDRVGELFF. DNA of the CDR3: TGTGCCAGCAGCGTCGACAGGGTGGGGGAGCTGTTTTTT.

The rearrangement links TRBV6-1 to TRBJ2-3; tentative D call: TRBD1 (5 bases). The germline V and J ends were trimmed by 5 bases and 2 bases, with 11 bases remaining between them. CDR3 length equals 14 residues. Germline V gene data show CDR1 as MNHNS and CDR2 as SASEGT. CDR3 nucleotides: TGTGCCAGCAGTAGGACATACGACACAGATACGCAGTATTTT. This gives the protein CASSRTYDTDTQYF.